Here is one T cell receptor (beta chain) with its context. Its antigen is still unknown. From germline, CDR1 is SGHTA and CDR2 FQGNSA. V was pared by 4 bases and J by 4 bases, with 10 bases between. The CDR3 has 13 amino acids. Reverse transcribed after extraction, RNA yielded cDNA as the sequencing template. Profiling relied on immunoSEQ multiplex PCR, and the TCRdb table lists in-frame clones only, not all of them. Among roughly 190,000 clones listed, about 65% were seen once. The sample is drawn from a study of CD8+ T cells in alopecia areata. Study-wide background: Patients in the treated group were given tofacitinib by mouth, 5 to 10 mg twice a day. A 6-month period off drug followed tofacitinib, which lasted 6 to 18 months.

This sample's treatment: oral pan-JAK inhibitor, 5-10 mg twice daily. Both peripheral blood and punch biopsies of lesional scalp skin were obtained from patients who had alopecia areata. General study points: Scalp clonality and expanded CD8+ clones among the top 100 fell significantly with tofacitinib.

The sequencing used CD4+ T cells sorted from blood, collected around week 49, from a patient treated with tofacitinib. This receptor was taken from a human donor with alopecia areata. The genes are TRBV7-2 and TRBJ1-1; maybe TRBD1 (5 bases). CDR3 protein: CASSWGRGTEAFF. In DNA, the CDR3 is TGTGCCAGCAGCTGGGGGAGGGGCACTGAAGCTTTCTTT.